This is a list of T cell receptor beta chains from one sample in a study of identical twins. Via MiXCR, TCRdb re-called the 5' RACE reads, giving one row per CDR3 protein. The table lists roughly 540,000 distinct CDR3 sequences, 20% to 25% of them singletons, with around 0.9% in the top ten. These data were also filed under a second study, of T cells expressing NK-cell markers.

Input material: CD4+ T cells sorted from blood. Receptors were obtained from a woman between 18 and 29 years old in good health. Each CDR3 is given with its conserved first and last residue. The order of the fields is clone size, J gene, V gene, D gene, CDR3 DNA, CDR3 protein. The D gene is left open where the match is weak. Not every row has a clone size; where given, it reads once, few, many or a size class.

NA | TRBJ2-7 | TRBV30 | NA | TGTGCCTGGAGTGTAATCTACGAGCAGTACTTC | CAWSVIYEQYF
many | TRBJ1-6 | TRBV20-1 | TRBD1 | TGCAGTGCTAGAGCTCACAGGGGAGTTAATTCACCCCTCCACTTT | CSARAHRGVNSPLHF
NA | TRBJ2-7 | TRBV7-9 | TRBD1 | TGTGCCAGCAGCGACCCCGGGACAGGGATTCACGAGCAGTACTTC | CASSDPGTGIHEQYF
few | TRBJ1-2 | TRBV12-3/TRBV12-4 | NA | TGTGCCAGCAGCCGGGACGGGCGCTATGGCTACACCTTC | CASSRDGRYGYTF
NA | TRBJ2-5 | TRBV20-1 | NA | TGCAGTGCTAGAGATTCGGGGGACCTCCAAGAGACCCAGTACTTC | CSARDSGDLQETQYF
many | TRBJ2-3 | TRBV29-1 | NA | TGCAGCGTTGGCCCCCTCAGCACAGATACGCAGTATTTT | CSVGPLSTDTQYF
NA | TRBJ2-3 | TRBV13 | NA | TGTGCCAGCAGCCCATATTATCCTACGGGGCTAACTACGCAGTATTTT | CASSPYYPTGLTTQYF
NA | TRBJ2-6 | TRBV3-1 | NA | TGTGCCAGCCTCCTTTCGGGGTCTGGGGCCAACGTCCTGACTTTC | CASLLSGSGANVLTF
NA | TRBJ1-2 | TRBV18 | NA | TGTGCCAGCTCACCAACGGACGGTCATGGCTACACCTTC | CASSPTDGHGYTF
few | TRBJ2-3 | TRBV20-1 | NA | TGCAGTGCTAGATATTTTAGTAGGAAGGATACGCAGTATTTT | CSARYFSRKDTQYF
NA | TRBJ1-1 | TRBV7-9 | NA | TGTGCCAGCAGCTTAGTAGGGAGGGGATACACTGAAGCTTTCTTT | CASSLVGRGYTEAFF
many | TRBJ1-6 | TRBV10-3 | NA | TGTGCCATCAGCCCAGGGACCGGGACCCTCCACTTT | CAISPGTGTLHF
NA | TRBJ2-7 | TRBV6-1 | NA | TGTGCCAGCAGGGCCCTTGGGAGTGGCACCTACGAGCAGTACTTC | CASRALGSGTYEQYF
NA | TRBJ2-1 | TRBV20-1 | NA | TGCAGTGCCGCGCGGCTAGCCGGGGACAATGAGCAGTTCTTC | CSAARLAGDNEQFF
NA | TRBJ1-4 | TRBV6-1 | NA | TGTGCCAGCAGTGAAGACCAGGGACGGAAATTT | CASSEDQGRKF
few | TRBJ2-7 | TRBV7-2 | NA | TGTGCCAGCAGTCGCGACCTAGGGTCCTACGAGCAGTACTTC | CASSRDLGSYEQYF
NA | TRBJ1-1 | TRBV12-3/TRBV12-4 | NA | TGTGCCAGCAGTTTACGAGGCAGAAACACTGAAGCTTTCTTT | CASSLRGRNTEAFF
once | TRBJ2-5 | TRBV20-1 | NA | TGCAGTGCTATCCCGGGACTTGTAGAGACCCAGTACTTC | CSAIPGLVETQYF
few | TRBJ2-2 | TRBV19 | NA | TGTGCCAGTAGTATGTGGGACGCCGGGATGAGGGAGCTGTTTTTT | CASSMWDAGMRELFF
NA | TRBJ2-1 | TRBV27 | NA | TGTGCCAGCAGTTCTCTCCTCCCAGGGATGGGTTACAATGAGCAGTTCTTC | CASSSLLPGMGYNEQFF
NA | TRBJ2-1 | TRBV29-1 | NA | TGCAGCACAGCGGGCCCCCTGGATGAGCAGTTCTTC | CSTAGPLDEQFF
NA | TRBJ1-1 | TRBV6-1 | NA | TGTGCCAGCAGTCAAGGGACCCTGGACACTGAAGCTTTCTTT | CASSQGTLDTEAFF
NA | TRBJ2-7 | TRBV29-1 | NA | TGCAGCGTGAGGGGTCCCTACGAGCAGTACTTC | CSVRGPYEQYF
NA | TRBJ2-1 | TRBV11-3 | TRBD2 | TGTGCCAGCAGTCCGGACCCAAGCGGGAGAGGGGGTGAGCAGTTCTTC | CASSPDPSGRGGEQFF
NA | TRBJ1-2 | TRBV7-2 | NA | TGTGCCAGCAGCCCCCGACCTTCACTGGGCTATGGCTACACCTTC | CASSPRPSLGYGYTF
many | TRBJ2-1 | TRBV2 | NA | TGTGCCAGCAGCCGCTTCAATGAGCAGTTCTTC | CASSRFNEQFF
NA | TRBJ2-1 | TRBV19 | TRBD2 | TGTGCCAGTAGTTCTACTAGCGGGGGGTACTATGAGCAGTTCTTC | CASSSTSGGYYEQFF
few | TRBJ2-1 | TRBV9 | TRBD2 | TGTGCCAGCAGCGTAGGTTCTAGCGGGAGGGTGCATGAGCAGTTCTTC | CASSVGSSGRVHEQFF
few | TRBJ2-5 | TRBV4-3 | TRBD2 | TGCGCCAGCAGCCAGGGGAACGCGGGAGGGCCGGGGACCCAGTACTTC | CASSQGNAGGPGTQYF
NA | TRBJ2-1 | TRBV12-3/TRBV12-4 | NA | TGTGCCAGCAACCGTGGGGTCTGGGGCAATGAGCAGTTCTTC | CASNRGVWGNEQFF
few | TRBJ1-6 | TRBV5-1 | NA | TGCGCCAGCAGCTTGGACGGGGGTAGGTCACCCCTCCACTTT | CASSLDGGRSPLHF